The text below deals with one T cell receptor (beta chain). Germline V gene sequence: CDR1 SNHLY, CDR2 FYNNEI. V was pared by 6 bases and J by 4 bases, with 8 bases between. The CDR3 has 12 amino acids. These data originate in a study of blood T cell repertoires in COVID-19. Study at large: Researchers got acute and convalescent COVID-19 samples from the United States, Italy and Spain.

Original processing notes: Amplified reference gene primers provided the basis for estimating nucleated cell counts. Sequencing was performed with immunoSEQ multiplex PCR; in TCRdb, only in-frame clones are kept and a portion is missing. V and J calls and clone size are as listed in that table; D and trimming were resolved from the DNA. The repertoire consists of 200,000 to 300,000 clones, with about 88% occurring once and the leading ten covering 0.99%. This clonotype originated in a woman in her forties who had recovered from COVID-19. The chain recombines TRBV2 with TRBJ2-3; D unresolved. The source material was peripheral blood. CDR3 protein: CASSLTPDTQYF. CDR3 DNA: TGTGCCAGCAGCCTGACACCAGATACGCAGTATTTT.